The clone carrying this T cell receptor (beta chain) was seen repeatedly, ten times or more. This sample is part of a study of CD8+CD57+ T cells in acquired aplastic anemia. TCR beta VDJ and CDR3 profiling used genomic DNA as template. Each CDR3 protein gets one entry after TCRdb re-called the reads with MiXCR. The table shows fewer than 250,000 distinct CDR3 sequences, with more than 40% occurring only once. CD8+CD57+ cell expansion had been shown by flow cytometry in patients chosen for sequencing. Prior therapy had not been administered to any patient at the time of blood sampling. The V end lost 0 bases, the J end lost 6 bases, and 17 bases lay between the germline ends. Germline V lookup: CDR1 SGHTA, CDR2 FQGNSA. There are 17 residues in the CDR3.

The sample comprised sorted CD4+, CD8+, or CD8+CD57+ T cells (not recorded which) from PBMCs. The chain carries TRBV7-2 and TRBJ1-4; D remains unclear. The TCR comes from a human donor with aplastic anemia. The CDR3 loop is CASSLAVVGIRDEKLFF. Written as DNA, the CDR3 is TGTGCCAGCAGCTTAGCAGTCGTCGGGATTAGGGATGAAAAACTGTTTTTT.